The 32 T cell receptor beta chains presented below share a single source sample, sequenced in a study of blood T cell repertoires in COVID-19 (TCRdb year 2020). The library was built by means of the immunoSEQ multiplex PCR assay. TCRdb provides this immuneACCESS table in a form limited to in-frame rearrangements. Some clones are lacking; in checked studies, under half of them reflect an unresolved V gene, and why the rest are absent is not known. This sample gives some 170,000 clones in total; roughly 83% of them show up just once. The ten largest clones represent roughly 9% of the sample. Material: peripheral blood. These receptors were obtained from a woman of 80 years or more with active or convalescent COVID-19.

The DNA of the CDR3 is TGTGCCAGCAGTTTGGGGGGAGCCTATGGCTACACCTTC. Its translation: CASSLGGAYGYTF. The chain employs TRBV12-3 or TRBV12-4 and TRBJ1-2; possible D gene TRBD1, 5 bases. Trimming stripped 3 bases from V and 4 bases from J, with 9 bases between. CDR3 length: 13 amino acids.

A few counts support this clone. The chain links TRBV4-2 to TRBJ1-3; D unclear. The length of the CDR3 is 16 residues. Germline V CDR1 and CDR2: LGHNA, YNFKEQ. V lost 0 bases and J 6 bases, leaving 15 bases between the germline ends. The DNA of the CDR3 is TGTGCCAGCAGCCAAGATCTCCGAGTTCTCGCAAACACCATATATTTT. Its translation: CASSQDLRVLANTIYF.

The chain links TRBV7-8 to TRBJ1-1; 7 bases are shared with TRBD1. The CDR3 loop spans 15 amino acids. The germline V gene encodes CDR1 SGHVS and CDR2 FQNEAQ. J gave up 3 bases and V 5 bases, and 9 bases lay outside the gene matches. The CDR3 is CASSPREGADTEAFF. The CDR3 DNA reads as TGTGCCAGCAGCCCCCGGGAGGGGGCCGACACTGAAGCTTTCTTT.

The V call is TRBV3-1 (or the pseudogene TRBV3-2), the J call TRBJ1-5; D is unresolved. CDR1 and CDR2 (germline): LGHDT, YNNKEL (reference sequence). The CDR3 is made up of 18 amino acids. Trimming removed 0 bases from V and 2 bases from J, with 17 bases in between. CDR3 in amino acids: CASSQDSRRDRGNQPQHF. As DNA, the CDR3 is TGTGCCAGCAGCCAAGATTCCAGAAGAGATCGGGGCAATCAGCCCCAGCATTTT.

J is TRBJ2-3 and V is TRBV19; the match to TRBD1 covers 9 bases. After removal of 8 bases from V and 5 bases from J, the junction contained 11 bases not matched to a gene. This CDR3 has 15 amino acids. The germline V gene has CDR1 LNHDA and CDR2 SQIVND (reference sequence). In DNA form, the CDR3 reads TGTGCCAGTCTCCCCGGGACAGGGCAGGTAGATACGCAGTATTTT. It codes for CASLPGTGQVDTQYF. The complete variable domain, with remaining parts taken from reference TRBV19 and TRBJ2-3, reads DGGITQSPKYLFRKEGQNVTLSCEQNLNHDAMYWYRQDPGQGLRLIYYSQIVNDFQKGDIAEGYSVSREKKESFPLTVTSAQKNPTAFYLCASLPGTGQVDTQYFGPGTRLTVL.

This clone was seen just once. J is TRBJ1-6 and V is TRBV7-8; the D gene is possibly TRBD1 (5 bases). In germline, CDR1 is SGHVS, CDR2 FQNEAQ. V was trimmed by 1 base and J by 7 bases, leaving 17 bases between them. This CDR3 contains 17 residues. The CDR3, as DNA: TGTGCCAGCAGCTTAGGTCTTGGCAGGGTCGGGAATTCACCCCTCCACTTT. Amino acid sequence: CASSLGLGRVGNSPLHF.

The chain uses TRBV4-3 and TRBJ1-4; D remains unclear. The CDR3 sequence is 16 residues long. Deletions cut 0 bases from V and 5 bases from J, with 13 bases between. Germline CDR1 and CDR2: LGHNA and YSLEER. In nucleotides, the CDR3 is TGCGCCAGCAGCCAAGATGGGAGGACCCAAAATGAAAAACTGTTTTTT. It translates to CASSQDGRTQNEKLFF.

This clone was detected a few times. The chain recombines TRBV10-3 with TRBJ1-5, with D possibly being TRBD1 (5 bases). Germline CDR1 ENHRY, CDR2 SYGVKD. This CDR3 comprises 12 residues. V dropped 8 bases and J dropped 7 bases, with 12 bases sitting between them. This chain's CDR3 is CAIGAGDQPQHF. DNA for the CDR3: TGTGCCATCGGGGCGGGGGACCAGCCCCAGCATTTT.

V and J are TRBV6-5 and TRBJ1-1; D unclear. V lost 11 bases, J lost 1 base, and 8 bases lay in between. The CDR3 spans 11 residues. Looked up from germline, CDR1 is MNHEY and CDR2 is SVGAGI. The CDR3 region has the DNA TGTGCCGTCCTTTCGAACACTGAAGCTTTCTTT. This sequence encodes CAVLSNTEAFF.

The V and J genes are TRBV5-8 and TRBJ1-4; possibly TRBD1 for D (5 bases). The length of the CDR3 is 14 residues. Germline CDR1 is SGHTS and CDR2 is YDEGEE. The V end lost 0 bases, the J end lost 7 bases, and 10 bases lay between the germline ends. In nucleotides, the CDR3 is TGTGCCAGCAGCTTGGGGCAGGGTGGTGAAAAACTGTTTTTT. Translating gives CASSLGQGGEKLFF.

The chain is built from TRBV29-1 and TRBJ2-1; 12 bases line up with TRBD1. V shed 5 bases, J shed 4 bases, and the junction held 3 bases outside the gene matches. This CDR3 is 14 amino acids long. Germline loops: CDR1 SQVTM, CDR2 ANQGSEA. The CDR3 sequence: CSVWDRGPYNEQFF. The DNA for the CDR3 is TGCAGCGTTTGGGACAGGGGGCCTTACAATGAGCAGTTCTTC.

This chain joins TRBV27 and TRBJ2-7; no clear D gene. With 3 bases removed from V and 2 bases from J, the gap between germline ends came to 11 bases. The CDR3 has 14 residues. Germline V gives CDR1 MNHEY, CDR2 SMNVEV (reference sequence). Here the CDR3 DNA reads TGTGCCAGCAGTTTTGCCGGTCAACCCTACGAGCAGTACTTC. Its translation: CASSFAGQPYEQYF.

This clone was seen a single time. This chain uses TRBV6-5 with TRBJ2-7; possibly TRBD1 for D (5 bases). CDR3 size: 16 residues. Trimming shortened V by 4 bases and J by 1 base, and 17 bases separated the two germline ends. Germline values: CDR1 MNHEY, CDR2 SVGAGI. In DNA form, the CDR3 reads TGTGCCAGCAGTTGGCATGGGGTCAGGGCGTCCTACGAGCAGTACTTC. It encodes CASSWHGVRASYEQYF.

V usage is TRBV19 and J usage is TRBJ1-2; possibly TRBD1 for D (5 bases). The CDR3 has 14 amino acids. V gave up 3 bases and J gave up 3 bases, with 11 bases separating them. In germline, CDR1 is LNHDA, CDR2 SQIVND (reference sequence). In DNA form, the CDR3 reads TGTGCCAGTAGTATTCTGGGAGGGGACTATGGCTACACCTTC. It specifies CASSILGGDYGYTF.

The rearrangement links TRBV13 to TRBJ2-7; D is unresolved. This CDR3 comprises 18 residues. CDR1 and CDR2 from the germline V gene are PRHDT and FYEKMQ (reference sequence). Trimming removed 0 bases from V and 1 base from J, with 19 bases in between. The CDR3 loop reads CASSLGSAARLLSYEQYF. CDR3 bases: TGTGCCAGCAGCTTAGGGTCCGCGGCCCGGCTACTTTCCTACGAGCAGTACTTC.

DNA for the CDR3: TGTGCCAGCTCACCAGGCATCTCTGGAAACACCATATATTTT. Translated, it gives CASSPGISGNTIYF. The genes are TRBV18 and TRBJ1-3; no reliable D call. The CDR3 is 14 residues long. The V end lost 2 bases, the J end lost 0 bases, and 5 bases lay between the germline ends. Germline loops: CDR1 KGHSH, CDR2 LQKENI.

The chain is built from TRBV7-2 and TRBJ2-1; D possibly corresponds to TRBD2 (5 bases). Per germline, CDR1 SGHTA and CDR2 FQGNSA. V was pared by 0 bases and J by 6 bases, with 9 bases between. The CDR3 is 14 residues long. The CDR3 loop reads CASSLAGLANEQFF. CDR3 nucleotides: TGTGCCAGCAGCTTAGCGGGCCTAGCCAATGAGCAGTTCTTC.

This clone was seen only once. This sequence joins TRBV30 and TRBJ1-4, with 9 bases aligning to TRBD1. The CDR3 consists of 13 residues. The germline V gene has CDR1 GTSNPN and CDR2 SVGIG (reference sequence). Losses at the gene ends were 6 bases for V and 6 bases for J; bases not matched to a gene: 5. CDR3: CACHRGRYEKLFF. The CDR3 coding sequence is TGTGCCTGTCACAGGGGGCGTTATGAAAAACTGTTTTTT. Full variable domain (outside the CDR3, taken from reference TRBV30 and TRBJ1-4): SQTIHQWPATLVQPVGSPLSLECTVEGTSNPNLYWYRQAAGRGLQLLFYSVGIGQISSEVPQNLSASRPQDRQFILSSKKLLLSDSGFYLCACHRGRYEKLFFGSGTQLSVL.

CDR3 region: CASSPLGTSGGTYNEQFF. CDR3 nucleotides: TGCGCCAGCAGCCCCCTCGGCACTAGCGGGGGGACCTACAATGAGCAGTTCTTC. V usage is TRBV4-1 and J usage is TRBJ2-1; 12 bases align to TRBD2. CDR1 is MGHRA and CDR2 is YSYEKL in the germline V gene. CDR3 length equals 18 residues. The ends lost 4 bases at V and 2 bases at J; junction bases unmatched: 9.

The chain has TRBV6-1 and TRBJ1-1, with D possibly being TRBD1 (6 bases). V shed 3 bases and J shed 0 bases, with 14 bases lying between them. The germline V gene encodes CDR1 MNHNS and CDR2 SASEGT. The length of the CDR3 is 16 residues. CDR3: CASSDTGIGMNTEAFF. The CDR3 DNA reads as TGTGCCAGCAGTGACACAGGGATCGGGATGAACACTGAAGCTTTCTTT.

V usage is TRBV7-2 and J usage is TRBJ2-7; 7 bases line up with TRBD1. The V segment lost 5 bases and the J segment 3 bases; nucleotides outside the gene matches: 13. CDR1 SGHTA and CDR2 FQGNSA come from the germline V gene. The CDR3 spans 16 residues. CDR3 in amino acids: CASSPQDRIPSYEQYF. As DNA, the CDR3 is TGTGCCAGCAGCCCACAGGACAGGATCCCCAGCTACGAGCAGTACTTC.

The chain is built from TRBV28 and TRBJ1-1; maybe TRBD1 (5 bases). The germline V gene encodes CDR1 MDHEN and CDR2 SYDVKM. V was clipped by 6 bases and J by 8 bases, with 16 bases between them. This CDR3 comprises 13 residues. Written as DNA, the CDR3 is TGTGCCAGCAGCCTGCAAGCGGGGGTGGAAGCTTTCTTT. Translated: CASSLQAGVEAFF.

There are a few counts of this clone. V gene TRBV6-5 combines with J gene TRBJ1-4, with D unresolved. The CDR3 extends over 15 amino acids. CDR1 and CDR2 (germline): MNHEY, SVGAGI. The germline V and J ends were trimmed by 6 bases and 1 base, with 12 bases remaining between them. The CDR3 here is CASRESGGTNEKLFF. The CDR3 DNA reads as TGTGCCAGCAGGGAGAGTGGTGGAACTAATGAAAAACTGTTTTTT.

The genes are TRBV11-3 and TRBJ2-2; 8 nucleotides agree with TRBD1. Trimming at V came to 1 base and at J to 1 base, leaving 5 bases not matched to a gene. This CDR3 spans 17 amino acids. CDR1 and CDR2 (germline): SGHNT, YENEEA. This chain's CDR3 is CASSLAGTGRNTGELFF. CDR3 nucleotide sequence: TGTGCCAGCAGCTTAGCTGGGACAGGCAGGAACACCGGGGAGCTGTTTTTT.

The count of this clone is one. J is TRBJ1-2 and V is TRBV27; 7 positions match TRBD1. V trimming: 2 bases; J trimming: 6 bases; junction bases outside the gene matches: 3. This CDR3 comprises 13 residues. CDR1 and CDR2 from the germline V gene are MNHEY and SMNVEV (reference sequence). CDR3 in DNA: TGTGCCAGCAGTTTAAGACAGGGCCATGGCTACACCTTC. As protein: CASSLRQGHGYTF.

This clone was detected only once. For the CDR3, the DNA is TGTGCCAGCAGCCAAGATTTCAGGGCGAATGAGCAGTTCTTC. Translating gives CASSQDFRANEQFF. This rearrangement joins TRBV14 to TRBJ2-1; D perhaps matches TRBD1 (5 bases). The CDR3 extends over 14 amino acids. The ends were cut back, 0 bases at V and 7 bases at J, with 10 bases in the middle. Per germline, CDR1 SGHDN and CDR2 FVKESK.

This sequence joins TRBV5-4 and TRBJ1-2; tentative D call: TRBD1 (5 bases). CDR1 SGHNT and CDR2 YYREEE come from the germline V gene (reference sequence). V was clipped by 0 bases and J by 2 bases, with 11 bases between them. This CDR3 is 15 amino acids long. CDR3 bases: TGTGCCAGCAGCTTGGGTGGGGGAGGCAACTATGGCTACACCTTC. This codes for CASSLGGGGNYGYTF.

The V and J genes are TRBV29-1 and TRBJ2-3; D unresolved. The length of the CDR3 is 13 residues. Looked up from germline, CDR1 is SQVTM and CDR2 is ANQGSEA. The V end was cut by 2 bases, the J end by 4 bases, with 10 bases between. CDR3 sequence (DNA): TGCAGCGTTGAAAATTGGGCAGCAGATACGCAGTATTTT. This gives the protein CSVENWAADTQYF.

This sequence joins TRBV19 and TRBJ2-7; 7 bases map to TRBD1. V shed 4 bases, J shed 4 bases, and the junction held 10 bases outside the gene matches. This CDR3 region has 15 residues. The germline V gene has CDR1 LNHDA and CDR2 SQIVND (reference sequence). CDR3 DNA sequence: TGTGCCAGTAGTACGAAACAGGGGCGCAGTTACGAGCAGTACTTC. Protein product: CASSTKQGRSYEQYF.

This chain connects TRBV5-1 to TRBJ2-2; TRBD1 aligns across 7 bases. The CDR3 is made up of 16 amino acids. Germline V gene data show CDR1 as SGHRS and CDR2 as YFSETQ. V shed 2 bases, J shed 2 bases, and the junction held 6 bases outside the gene matches. CDR3 nucleotide sequence: TGCGCCAGCAGCTTACAAGGACAGGAAAACACCGGGGAGCTGTTTTTT. It encodes CASSLQGQENTGELFF.

The chain links TRBV5-6 to TRBJ1-3, with D unclear. This CDR3 has 13 amino acids. The germline gives CDR1 SGHDT, CDR2 YYEEEE. The V end lost 9 bases, the J end lost 1 base, and 11 bases lay between the germline ends. Here the CDR3 DNA reads TGTGCCACCAAGGCGGGGTCTGGAAACACCATATATTTT. Amino acid sequence: CATKAGSGNTIYF.

The chain employs TRBV9 and TRBJ1-2, with 9 bases that match TRBD1. Germline loops: CDR1 SGDLS, CDR2 YYNGEE. The junction had 8 bases not matched to a gene; V was cut back by 4 bases and J by 4 bases. The CDR3 covers 15 residues. The CDR3 spells CASSSGTGPVYGYTF. In DNA form, the CDR3 reads TGTGCCAGCAGCTCCGGGACAGGGCCTGTCTATGGCTACACCTTC.